This T cell receptor (beta chain) is from a study of T cell repertoires in cytomegalovirus infection. TCRdb re-analysed the reads in MiXCR, keeping a single row per CDR3 protein. The sample carries just under 300,000 distinct CDR3 sequences, roughly a tenth recorded once. This clonotype was counted at least ten times. Trimming pared 4 bases from V and 5 bases from J, leaving 14 bases between. Germline V gene lookup returns CDR1 SEHNR and CDR2 FQNEAQ (reference sequence). CDR3 length: 14 amino acids. The V and J genes are TRBV7-9 and TRBJ2-5, with TRBD2 as a possible D gene (5 bases). The material sequenced was PBMCs. This clonotype was sampled from a human donor in good health (CMV status not recorded). Some clones in this sample may be carry-over from other donors' samples. In DNA form, the CDR3 reads TGTGCCAGCAGCTCCACGGCGGGCGGCGAGACCCAGTACTTC. This gives the protein CASSSTAGGETQYF. Full variable domain (remainder filled in from reference TRBV7-9 and TRBJ2-5): DTGVSQNPRHKITKRGQNVTFRCDPISEHNRLYWYRQTLGQGPEFLTYFQNEAQLEKSRLLSDRFSAERPKGSFSTLEIQRTEQGDSAMYLCASSSTAGGETQYFGPGTRLLVL.